A single sample gave rise to the 28 T cell receptor beta chains below, sequenced in a study of blood T cell repertoires in COVID-19. The data were produced by immunoSEQ multiplex PCR, yet TCRdb's version contains in-frame clones alone and is incomplete. The table shows some 320,000 clones, with approximately 88% occurring only once. The source material was peripheral blood. All receptors derive from a woman in her twenties or thirties who had recovered from COVID-19.

This chain connects TRBV28 to TRBJ2-7, with TRBD1 as a possible D gene (6 bases). Germline V lookup: CDR1 MDHEN, CDR2 SYDVKM. The length of the CDR3 is 17 residues. The germline V and J ends were trimmed by 2 bases and 2 bases, with 19 bases remaining between them. The CDR3: CASSLPTSQGLTYEQYF. CDR3 coding DNA: TGTGCCAGCAGTTTACCCACGAGTCAGGGGCTCACCTACGAGCAGTACTTC.

The chain links TRBV27 to TRBJ1-5, with TRBD1 identical over 8 bases. Germline V gives CDR1 MNHEY, CDR2 SMNVEV (reference sequence). V shed 5 bases, J shed 2 bases, and the junction held 11 bases outside the gene matches. The CDR3 runs 17 residues. CDR3 protein: CASSPLPPGGGNQPQHF. In nucleotides, the CDR3 is TGTGCCAGCAGTCCCCTGCCCCCAGGGGGCGGCAATCAGCCCCAGCATTTT.

The chain combines TRBV19 with TRBJ2-4; D is ambiguous. Germline V gene sequence: CDR1 LNHDA, CDR2 SQIVND (reference sequence). The CDR3 length is 15 residues. The V end lost 3 bases, the J end lost 0 bases, and 9 bases lay between the germline ends. The CDR3 sequence: CASSITAIAKNIQYF. CDR3 DNA sequence: TGTGCCAGTAGTATTACAGCTATAGCCAAAAACATTCAGTACTTC.

The J gene is TRBJ2-1, the V gene TRBV11-2, with a tentative D call TRBD2 (6 bases). V was clipped by 1 base and J by 7 bases, with 14 bases between them. CDR3 length equals 15 residues. Looked up from germline, CDR1 is SGHAT and CDR2 is FQNNGV. CDR3 residues: CASSLVPGVDNEQFF. CDR3 bases: TGTGCCAGCAGCTTAGTCCCGGGGGTGGATAATGAGCAGTTCTTC.

V usage is TRBV9 and J usage is TRBJ2-7; a weak D match, TRBD1 (6 bases). This CDR3 comprises 15 residues. Between the trimmed V and J ends, which lost 4 bases and 1 base, there was a span of 15 bases. CDR1 is SGDLS and CDR2 is YYNGEE in the germline V gene. The CDR3 reads CASSPRSGQSYEQYF. In DNA form, the CDR3 reads TGTGCCAGCAGCCCCAGGTCCGGACAGTCCTACGAGCAGTACTTC.

Comment on this clone: In the same sample, other DNA sequences code for this CDR3. The V and J genes are TRBV2 and TRBJ1-2; D ambiguous. V was pared by 7 bases and J by 3 bases, with 9 bases between. CDR1 SNHLY and CDR2 FYNNEI come from the germline V gene. This CDR3 is 12 amino acids long. The chain's CDR3 is CASTGRDYGYTF. The DNA of the CDR3 is TGTGCCAGCACCGGCCGGGACTATGGCTACACCTTC.

This clone showed up just once. This chain uses TRBV18 with TRBJ2-1; the D gene is possibly TRBD2 (5 bases). CDR1 KGHSH and CDR2 LQKENI come from the germline V gene. There are 15 residues in the CDR3. Trimming left V 8 bases short and J 3 bases short, with 17 bases between. CDR3 sequence (DNA): TGTGCCAGCGTCACCCGGGTCGGGGACTACAATGAGCAGTTCTTC. Translating it yields CASVTRVGDYNEQFF.

The V call is TRBV7-2, the J call TRBJ2-7, with D maybe TRBD2 (6 bases). V lost 7 bases and J lost 1, with 11 bases in between. The CDR3 is made up of 13 amino acids. The V gene's germline CDR1 is SGHTA and CDR2 FQGNSA. CDR3 sequence (DNA): TGTGCCAGCATGAGGAGGGATTCCTACGAGCAGTACTTC. Its protein product is CASMRRDSYEQYF.

J is TRBJ1-2 and V is TRBV19; no firm D call. Trimming pared 6 bases from V and 4 bases from J, leaving 15 bases between. The CDR3 is 14 amino acids. Germline values: CDR1 LNHDA, CDR2 SQIVND (reference sequence). The CDR3 here is CASSQRASFYGYTF. The CDR3, as DNA: TGTGCCAGTAGCCAACGAGCTAGTTTCTATGGCTACACCTTC.

The chain combines TRBV28 with TRBJ1-5, with TRBD1 identical over 7 bases. This CDR3 comprises 14 residues. CDR1 is MDHEN and CDR2 is SYDVKM in the germline V gene. With 4 bases clipped from V and 4 bases from J, the junction kept 4 bases outside the gene matches. In nucleotides, the CDR3 is TGTGCCAGCAGTTCAGACAGGGTGAATCAGCCCCAGCATTTT. Its protein product is CASSSDRVNQPQHF. Using reference TRBV28 and TRBJ1-5 for the parts outside the CDR3, the full variable domain is DVKVTQSSRYLVKRTGEKVFLECVQDMDHENMFWYRQDPGLGLRLIYFSYDVKMKEKGDIPEGYSVSREKKERFSLILESASTNQTSMYLCASSSDRVNQPQHFGDGTRLSIL.

The chain uses TRBV9 and TRBJ2-5, with TRBD2 matching 10 bases. V shed 3 bases and J 3 bases; nucleotides not matched to a gene: 8. This CDR3 has 16 residues. The germline V gene encodes CDR1 SGDLS and CDR2 YYNGEE. The CDR3 sequence is CASSEGVAGGEETQYF. The CDR3 region has the DNA TGTGCCAGCAGCGAAGGGGTAGCGGGGGGTGAAGAGACCCAGTACTTC.

This clone is a singleton in its sample. J is TRBJ2-1 and V is TRBV4-3; 10 bases fit TRBD2. Looked up from germline, CDR1 is LGHNA and CDR2 is YSLEER. The V segment lost 3 bases and the J segment 4 bases; nucleotides outside the gene matches: 12. CDR3 length: 18 residues. This chain's CDR3 is CASSQTISSGGLYNEQFF. The CDR3 region has the DNA TGCGCCAGCAGCCAGACGATCTCTAGCGGGGGACTTTACAATGAGCAGTTCTTC.

This chain links TRBV2 with TRBJ1-3; TRBD1 is a possible D gene (5 bases). The CDR3 runs 15 residues. Germline V lookup: CDR1 SNHLY, CDR2 FYNNEI. With 5 bases removed from V and 0 bases from J, the gap between germline ends came to 11 bases. CDR3 sequence (DNA): TGTGCCAGCAGTCAGGGATCTTTCTCTGGAAACACCATATATTTT. Translated, it gives CASSQGSFSGNTIYF.

With regard to this clone: The DNA is omitted, as the CDR3 cannot be located on it reliably, and the CDR3 follows TCRdb's listing. The rearrangement uses TRBV28 and TRBJ1-1; TRBD1 was called by the table and not checked on the DNA. Per the germline V gene, CDR1 is MDHEN and CDR2 is SYDVKM. The CDR3 spans 16 amino acids, including both terminal residues. CDR3 residues: CASSTSGQGPNTEAFF.

The table lists this clone with a count of one. The V gene is TRBV18, the J gene TRBJ1-5; 11 bases fit TRBD1. The CDR3 sequence is 17 residues long. J gave up 6 bases and V 3 bases, and 10 bases lay outside the gene matches. The germline CDR1 and CDR2 sequences are KGHSH and LQKENI. CDR3 amino acids: CASSPNPSGQGGQPQHF. CDR3 bases: TGTGCCAGCTCACCCAACCCTTCGGGACAGGGGGGTCAGCCCCAGCATTTT.

The chain combines TRBV7-2 with TRBJ2-3; 8 nucleotides match TRBD1. The ends lost 5 bases at V and 2 bases at J; junction bases unmatched: 3. The CDR3 totals 14 residues. CDR1 SGHTA and CDR2 FQGNSA come from the germline V gene. Here the CDR3 DNA reads TGTGCCAGCAGCATGGGACAGGCCACAGATACGCAGTATTTT. Translated: CASSMGQATDTQYF.

The chain uses TRBV4-1 and TRBJ2-7; 9 bases agree with TRBD1. The germline V gene encodes CDR1 MGHRA and CDR2 YSYEKL. After removal of 4 bases from V and 2 bases from J, the junction contained 9 bases not matched to a gene. CDR3 size: 16 residues. This CDR3 is CASSLSGTGITYEQYF. The CDR3, as DNA: TGCGCCAGCAGCCTTTCCGGGACAGGGATCACCTACGAGCAGTACTTC.

The chain links TRBV7-2 to TRBJ1-1; D is undetermined. Trimming removed 2 bases at V and 1 base at J, with 5 bases between. This CDR3 comprises 13 residues. Germline CDR1 and CDR2: SGHTA and FQGNSA. CDR3 nucleotide sequence: TGTGCCAGCAGCTTAAACAGGAACACTGAAGCTTTCTTT. It yields the protein CASSLNRNTEAFF.

The chain recombines TRBV28 with TRBJ1-2; 10 positions match TRBD1. Germline V gene sequence: CDR1 MDHEN, CDR2 SYDVKM. J lost 8 bases, V lost 9 bases, and 6 bases had no gene match. The CDR3 length is 12 residues. CDR3 in DNA: TGTGCCAGTGAAGGGACAGGGGAGGGCTACACCTTC. Its protein is CASEGTGEGYTF.

The V gene is TRBV5-8, the J gene TRBJ2-5, with TRBD1 matching 9 bases. V dropped 0 bases and J dropped 2; count of bases not matched to a gene: 2. Per germline, CDR1 SGHTS and CDR2 YDEGEE. This CDR3 has 15 amino acids. CDR3 region: CASSLGDRAQETQYF. CDR3 DNA sequence: TGTGCCAGCAGCTTGGGGGACAGGGCGCAAGAGACCCAGTACTTC.

This chain links TRBV6-1 with TRBJ1-5, with D maybe TRBD1 (5 bases). The CDR3 is 16 amino acids. Germline CDR1 is MNHNS and CDR2 is SASEGT. Deletions cut 1 base from V and 4 bases from J, with 14 bases between. The CDR3 sequence: CASSEGPGGWNQPQHF. CDR3 coding DNA: TGTGCCAGCAGTGAAGGCCCCGGGGGGTGGAATCAGCCCCAGCATTTT.

The chain recombines TRBV3-1 (or the pseudogene TRBV3-2) with TRBJ2-5; possible D gene TRBD2, 5 bases. The CDR3 totals 14 residues. Looked up from germline, CDR1 is LGHDT and CDR2 is YNNKEL (reference sequence). V shed 1 base and J shed 5 bases, with 11 bases lying between them. In nucleotides, the CDR3 is TGTGCCAGCAGCCAAGTCGGAGGCGGGGAGACCCAGTACTTC. This translates into CASSQVGGGETQYF.

The chain employs TRBV5-4 and TRBJ1-5; perhaps TRBD1 as D (6 bases). The germline V gene has CDR1 SGHNT and CDR2 YYREEE (reference sequence). Trimming cost V 5 bases and J 6 bases, with 12 bases left between them. The CDR3 sequence is 13 residues long. CDR3 residues: CASSSGDGQPQHF. CDR3 coding DNA: TGTGCCAGCAGTTCAGGGGATGGTCAGCCCCAGCATTTT.

The chain has TRBV2 and TRBJ2-1, with D maybe TRBD2 (6 bases). This CDR3 is 14 amino acids long. The V and J ends lost 5 bases and 3 bases respectively, with 11 bases between them. From germline, CDR1 is SNHLY and CDR2 FYNNEI. This CDR3 reads CASSPGTGYNEQFF. The CDR3 DNA reads as TGTGCCAGCAGTCCCGGGACTGGCTACAATGAGCAGTTCTTC.

V is TRBV20-1 and J is TRBJ1-4; 9 bases match TRBD1. The V gene end was trimmed by 3 bases and the J gene end by 8 bases; junction bases not matched to a gene: 7. Germline loops: CDR1 DFQATT, CDR2 SNEGSKA (reference sequence). This CDR3 is built from 14 residues. The DNA for the CDR3 is TGCAGTGCTAGTCCGGGACAGGGACGAGAAAAACTGTTTTTT. Residues: CSASPGQGREKLFF.

The chain links TRBV11-3 to TRBJ2-7; 9 bases fit TRBD2. The CDR3 sequence is 15 residues long. Germline V gene sequence: CDR1 SGHNT, CDR2 YENEEA. Trimming removed 5 bases from V and 1 base from J; junction bases left unmatched: 6. The CDR3 reads CASSESGGPSYEQYF. As DNA, the CDR3 is TGTGCCAGCAGCGAGAGCGGGGGGCCATCCTACGAGCAGTACTTC.

The chain is built from TRBV12-3 or TRBV12-4 and TRBJ1-1; the D is unclear. This CDR3 is built from 13 residues. Deletions cut 3 bases from V and 0 bases from J, with 5 bases between. The CDR3 region is CASSLFMNTEAFF. The CDR3 nucleotides are TGTGCCAGCAGTTTGTTTATGAACACTGAAGCTTTCTTT.

This chain uses TRBV27 with TRBJ1-6; D uncertain. Looked up from germline, CDR1 is MNHEY and CDR2 is SMNVEV (reference sequence). CDR3 length: 19 amino acids. V lost 0 bases to trimming and J lost 1 base, with 16 bases between them. The CDR3 region is CASSLSSSPSGSYNSPLHF. In DNA form, the CDR3 reads TGTGCCAGCAGTTTATCCTCAAGCCCCTCGGGATCCTATAATTCACCCCTCCACTTT.